The present T cell receptor beta chain was sequenced within a study of blood T cell repertoires in COVID-19. About the research overall: The United States, Italy and Spain supplied acute and convalescent COVID-19 samples. PBMCs, B-cell-depleted T cells, or T cells provided the cDNA or gDNA that made up the material.

The germline V gene has CDR1 LNHDA and CDR2 SQIVND (reference sequence). This CDR3 contains 14 residues. V lost 4 bases, J lost 4 bases, and 13 bases lay in between. Per the original methods: Counts of nucleated cells, estimated from reference gene primer amplification, were obtained. Using immunoSEQ multiplex PCR, the repertoire was profiled, and TCRdb retains in-frame clones only, with some absent. V and J calls and clone size are given by that table; D and trimming were obtained from the DNA. The sample lists about 160,000 clones, 75% to 85% occurring once. This chain uses TRBV19 with TRBJ2-5, with D tentatively TRBD1 (6 bases). The sequenced material came from peripheral blood. The sequence was collected from a human donor in a cohort sampled during active COVID-19. CDR3 region: CASSTSTGSETQYF. The CDR3 region has the DNA TGTGCCAGTAGTACCTCTACAGGGTCAGAGACCCAGTACTTC.